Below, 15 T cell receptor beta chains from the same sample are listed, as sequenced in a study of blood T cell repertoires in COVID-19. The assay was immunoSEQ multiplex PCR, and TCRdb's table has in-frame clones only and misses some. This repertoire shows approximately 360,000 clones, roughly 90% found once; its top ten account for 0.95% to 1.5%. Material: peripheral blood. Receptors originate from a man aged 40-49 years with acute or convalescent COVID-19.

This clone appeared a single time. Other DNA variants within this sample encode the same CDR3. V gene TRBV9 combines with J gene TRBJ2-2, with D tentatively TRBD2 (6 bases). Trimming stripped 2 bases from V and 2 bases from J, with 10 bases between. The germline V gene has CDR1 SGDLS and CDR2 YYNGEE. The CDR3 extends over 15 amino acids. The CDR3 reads CASSVSGGNTGELFF. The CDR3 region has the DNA TGTGCCAGCAGCGTTAGCGGAGGAAACACCGGGGAGCTGTTTTTT.

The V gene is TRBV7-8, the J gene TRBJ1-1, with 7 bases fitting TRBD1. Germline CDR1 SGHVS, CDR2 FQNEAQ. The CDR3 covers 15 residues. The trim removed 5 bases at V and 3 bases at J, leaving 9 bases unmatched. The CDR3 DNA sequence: TGTGCCAGCAGCCCTTTGACAGGGTTTGACACTGAAGCTTTCTTT. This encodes CASSPLTGFDTEAFF.

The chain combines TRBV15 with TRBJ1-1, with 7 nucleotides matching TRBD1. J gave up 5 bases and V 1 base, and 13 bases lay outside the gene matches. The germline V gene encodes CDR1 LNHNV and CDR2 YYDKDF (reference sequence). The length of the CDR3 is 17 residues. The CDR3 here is CATSRGQGLKLGTEAFF. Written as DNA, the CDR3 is TGTGCCACCAGCAGAGGACAGGGTTTAAAGTTGGGGACTGAAGCTTTCTTT.

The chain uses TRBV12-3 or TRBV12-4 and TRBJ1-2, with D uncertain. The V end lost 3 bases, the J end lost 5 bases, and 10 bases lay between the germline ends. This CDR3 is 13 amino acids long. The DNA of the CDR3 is TGTGCCAGCAGTTTCGAACGGAGGTATGGCTACACCTTC. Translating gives CASSFERRYGYTF.

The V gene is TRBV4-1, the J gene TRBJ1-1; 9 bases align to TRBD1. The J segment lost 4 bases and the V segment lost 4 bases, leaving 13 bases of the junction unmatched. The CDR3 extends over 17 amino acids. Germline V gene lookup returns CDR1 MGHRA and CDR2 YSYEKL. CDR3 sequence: CASSRGTGPGVSTEAFF. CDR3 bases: TGCGCCAGCAGCCGAGGGACAGGGCCTGGGGTTTCCACTGAAGCTTTCTTT.

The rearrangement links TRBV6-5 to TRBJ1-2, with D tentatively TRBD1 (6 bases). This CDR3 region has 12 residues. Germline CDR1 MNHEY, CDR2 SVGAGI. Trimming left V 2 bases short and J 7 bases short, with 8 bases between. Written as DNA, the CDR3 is TGTGCCAGCAGTTACGCCAGGGGTGGCTACACCTTC. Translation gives CASSYARGGYTF.

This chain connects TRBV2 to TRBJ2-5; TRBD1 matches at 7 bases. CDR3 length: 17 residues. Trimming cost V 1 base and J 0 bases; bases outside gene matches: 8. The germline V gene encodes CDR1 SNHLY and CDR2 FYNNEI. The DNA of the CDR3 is TGTGCCAGCAGTGAAGGATTCTTGGGACAGAACCAAGAGACCCAGTACTTC. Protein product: CASSEGFLGQNQETQYF.

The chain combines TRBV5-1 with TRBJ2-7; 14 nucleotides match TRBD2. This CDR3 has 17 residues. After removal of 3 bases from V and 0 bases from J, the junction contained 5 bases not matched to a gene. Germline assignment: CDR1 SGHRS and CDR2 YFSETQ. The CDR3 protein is CASSSGLAGVISYEQYF. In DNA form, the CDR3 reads TGCGCCAGCAGCTCGGGACTAGCGGGAGTGATCTCCTACGAGCAGTACTTC. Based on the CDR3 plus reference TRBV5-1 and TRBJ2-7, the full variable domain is KAGVTQTPRYLIKTRGQQVTLSCSPISGHRSVSWYQQTPGQGLQFLFEYFSETQRNKGNFPGRFSGRQFSNSRSEMNVSTLELGDSALYLCASSSGLAGVISYEQYFGPGTRLTVT.

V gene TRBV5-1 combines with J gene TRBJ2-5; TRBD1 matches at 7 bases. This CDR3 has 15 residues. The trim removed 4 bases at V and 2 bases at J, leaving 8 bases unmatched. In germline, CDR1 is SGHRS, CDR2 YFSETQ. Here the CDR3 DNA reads TGCGCCAGCAGCCAGGACAGGTACCTACAAGAGACCCAGTACTTC. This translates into CASSQDRYLQETQYF.

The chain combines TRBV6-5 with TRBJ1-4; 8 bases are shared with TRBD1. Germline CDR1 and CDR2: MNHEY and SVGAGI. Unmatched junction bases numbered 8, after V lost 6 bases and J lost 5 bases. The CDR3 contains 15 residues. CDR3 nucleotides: TGTGCCAGCAGGGTCGGCACAGGGGGGAATGAAAAACTGTTTTTT. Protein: CASRVGTGGNEKLFF.

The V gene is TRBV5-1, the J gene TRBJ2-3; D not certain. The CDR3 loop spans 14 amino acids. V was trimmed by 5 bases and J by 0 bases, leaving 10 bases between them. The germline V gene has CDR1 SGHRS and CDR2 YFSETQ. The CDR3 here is CASRYLPSTDTQYF. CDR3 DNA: TGCGCCAGCAGGTACTTACCTAGCACAGATACGCAGTATTTT.

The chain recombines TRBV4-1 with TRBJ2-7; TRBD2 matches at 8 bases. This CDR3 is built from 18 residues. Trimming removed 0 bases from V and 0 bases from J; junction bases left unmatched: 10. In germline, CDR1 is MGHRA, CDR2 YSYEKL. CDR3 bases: TGCGCCAGCAGCCAAGATCCGAGCGGGAGCCTTAGCTCCTACGAGCAGTACTTC. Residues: CASSQDPSGSLSSYEQYF.

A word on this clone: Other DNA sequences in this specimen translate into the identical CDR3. CDR3 sequence (DNA): TGTGCCAGCTCACCACCGGGACAGGGGCCTAATTCACCCCTCCACTTT. It translates to CASSPPGQGPNSPLHF. J is TRBJ1-6 and V is TRBV18, with 10 bases aligning to TRBD1. The V gene end was trimmed by 0 bases and the J gene end by 6 bases; junction bases not matched to a gene: 2. CDR1 is KGHSH, CDR2 LQKENI, per germline. The length of the CDR3 is 16 residues.

The DNA of the CDR3 is TGTGCCACCAGCACACAACATATACAGGGGGCGAGCTATGGCTACACCTTC. Encoded protein: CATSTQHIQGASYGYTF. The chain is built from TRBV15 and TRBJ1-2, with 9 bases fitting TRBD1. CDR1 is LNHNV and CDR2 is YYDKDF in the germline V gene (reference sequence). V was clipped by 4 bases and J by 4 bases; unmatched bases: 13. The CDR3 is made up of 17 amino acids. Looking up the rest from reference TRBV15 and TRBJ1-2 gives the full variable domain: DAMVIQNPRYQVTQFGKPVTLSCSQTLNHNVMYWYQQKSSQAPKLLFHYYDKDFNNEADTPDNFQSRRPNTSFCFLDIRSPGLGDTAMYLCATSTQHIQGASYGYTFGSGTRLTVV.

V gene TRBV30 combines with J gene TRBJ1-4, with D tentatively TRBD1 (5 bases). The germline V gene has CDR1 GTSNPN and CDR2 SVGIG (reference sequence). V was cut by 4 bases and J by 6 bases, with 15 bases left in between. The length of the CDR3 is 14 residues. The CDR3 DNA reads TGTGCCTGGACCCCAGGGTCAGGAGATGAAAAACTGTTTTTT. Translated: CAWTPGSGDEKLFF. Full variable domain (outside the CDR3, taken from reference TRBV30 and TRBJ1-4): SQTIHQWPATLVQPVGSPLSLECTVEGTSNPNLYWYRQAAGRGLQLLFYSVGIGQISSEVPQNLSASRPQDRQFILSSKKLLLSDSGFYLCAWTPGSGDEKLFFGSGTQLSVL.